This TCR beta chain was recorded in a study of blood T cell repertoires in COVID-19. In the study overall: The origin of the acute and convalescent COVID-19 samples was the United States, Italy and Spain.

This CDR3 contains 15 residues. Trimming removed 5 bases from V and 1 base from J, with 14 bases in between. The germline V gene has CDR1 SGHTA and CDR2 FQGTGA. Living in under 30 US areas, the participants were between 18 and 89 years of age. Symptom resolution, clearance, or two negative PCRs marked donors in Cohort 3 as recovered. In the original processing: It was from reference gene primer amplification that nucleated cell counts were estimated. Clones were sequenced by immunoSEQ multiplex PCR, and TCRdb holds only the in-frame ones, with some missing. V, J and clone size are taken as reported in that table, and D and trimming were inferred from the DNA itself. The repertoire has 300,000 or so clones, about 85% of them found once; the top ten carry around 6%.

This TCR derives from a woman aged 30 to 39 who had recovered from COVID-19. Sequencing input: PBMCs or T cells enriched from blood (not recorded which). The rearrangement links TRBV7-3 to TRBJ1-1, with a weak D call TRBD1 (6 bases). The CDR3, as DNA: TGTGCCAGCAGCCCCGGGGGGCACCCGAACACTGAAGCTTTCTTT. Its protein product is CASSPGGHPNTEAFF.